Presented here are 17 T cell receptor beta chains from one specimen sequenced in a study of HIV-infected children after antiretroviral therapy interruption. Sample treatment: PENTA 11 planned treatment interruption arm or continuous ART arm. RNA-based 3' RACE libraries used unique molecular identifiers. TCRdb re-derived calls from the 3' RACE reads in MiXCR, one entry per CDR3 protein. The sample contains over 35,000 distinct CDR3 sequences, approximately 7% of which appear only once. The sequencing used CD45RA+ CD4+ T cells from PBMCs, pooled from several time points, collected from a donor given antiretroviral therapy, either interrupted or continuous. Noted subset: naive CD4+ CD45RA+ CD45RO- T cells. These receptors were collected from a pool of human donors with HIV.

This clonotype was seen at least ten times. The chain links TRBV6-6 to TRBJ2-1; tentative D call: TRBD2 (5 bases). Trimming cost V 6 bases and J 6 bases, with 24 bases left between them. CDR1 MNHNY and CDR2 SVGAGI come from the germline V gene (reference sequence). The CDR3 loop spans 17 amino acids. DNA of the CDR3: TGTGCCAGCAGACAAAACCGGGAACCGTCGGGTCTCAATGAGCAGTTCTTC. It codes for CASRQNREPSGLNEQFF.

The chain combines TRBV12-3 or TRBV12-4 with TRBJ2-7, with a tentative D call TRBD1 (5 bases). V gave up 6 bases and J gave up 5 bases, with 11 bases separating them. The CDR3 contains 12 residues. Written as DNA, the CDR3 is TGTGCCAGCAGCCAGACAGTGAACGAGCAGTACTTC. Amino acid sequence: CASSQTVNEQYF.

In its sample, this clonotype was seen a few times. CDR3 residues: CASSRGLAGGFSYNEQFF. In DNA form, the CDR3 reads TGTGCCAGCAGCCGGGGACTAGCGGGAGGGTTCAGCTACAATGAGCAGTTCTTC. The chain is built from TRBV28 and TRBJ2-1, with 16 nucleotides matching TRBD2. The CDR3 is 18 residues long. Trimming removed 6 bases from V and 3 bases from J; junction bases left unmatched: 8. Germline lookup yields CDR1 MDHEN and CDR2 SYDVKM.

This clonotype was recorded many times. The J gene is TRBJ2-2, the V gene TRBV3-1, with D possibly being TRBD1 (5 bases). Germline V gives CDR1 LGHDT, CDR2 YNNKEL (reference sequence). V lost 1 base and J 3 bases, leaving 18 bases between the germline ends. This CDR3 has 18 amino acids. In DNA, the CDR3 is TGTGCCAGCAGCCAAGTGGTGGCCAGGGTGATGGACACCGGGGAGCTGTTTTTT. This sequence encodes CASSQVVARVMDTGELFF.

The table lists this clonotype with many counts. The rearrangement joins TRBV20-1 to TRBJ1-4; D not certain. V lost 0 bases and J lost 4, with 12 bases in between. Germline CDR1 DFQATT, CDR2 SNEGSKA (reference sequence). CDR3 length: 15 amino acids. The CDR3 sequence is CSARDSADVNEKLFF. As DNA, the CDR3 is TGCAGTGCTAGAGATTCTGCCGATGTTAATGAAAAACTGTTTTTT.

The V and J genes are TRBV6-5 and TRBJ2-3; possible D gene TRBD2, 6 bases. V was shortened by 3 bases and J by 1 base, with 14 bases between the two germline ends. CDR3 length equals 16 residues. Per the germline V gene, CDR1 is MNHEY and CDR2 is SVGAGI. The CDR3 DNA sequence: TGTGCCAGCAGTTATTTGGGCCAGCGGGGCACAGATACGCAGTATTTT. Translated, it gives CASSYLGQRGTDTQYF.

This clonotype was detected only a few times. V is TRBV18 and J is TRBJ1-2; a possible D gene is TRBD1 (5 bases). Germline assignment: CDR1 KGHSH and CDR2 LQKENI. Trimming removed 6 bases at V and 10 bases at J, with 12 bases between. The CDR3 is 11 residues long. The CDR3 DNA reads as TGTGCCAGCTCTCGGGGGTCCGCCTACACCTTC. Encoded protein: CASSRGSAYTF.

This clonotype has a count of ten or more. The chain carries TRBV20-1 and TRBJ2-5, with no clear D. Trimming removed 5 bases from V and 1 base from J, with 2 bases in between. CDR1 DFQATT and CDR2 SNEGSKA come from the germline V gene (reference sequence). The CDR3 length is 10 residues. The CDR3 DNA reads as TGCAGTGCTGCCCAAGAGACCCAGTACTTC. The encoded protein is CSAAQETQYF.

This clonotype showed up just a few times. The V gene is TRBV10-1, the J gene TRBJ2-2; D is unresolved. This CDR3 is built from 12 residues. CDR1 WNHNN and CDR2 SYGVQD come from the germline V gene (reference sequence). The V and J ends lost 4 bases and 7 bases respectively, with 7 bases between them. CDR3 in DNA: TGCGCCAGCAGTGTACCGGGCGGGGAGCTGTTTTTT. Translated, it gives CASSVPGGELFF.

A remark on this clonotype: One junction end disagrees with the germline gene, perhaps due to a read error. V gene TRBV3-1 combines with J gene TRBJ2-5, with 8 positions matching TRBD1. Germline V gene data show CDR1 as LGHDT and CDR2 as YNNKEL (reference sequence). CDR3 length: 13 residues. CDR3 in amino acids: CASSQGTGIPLIF. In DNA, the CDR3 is TGTGCCAGCAGCCAAGGGACAGGGATCCCCCTTATCTTC.

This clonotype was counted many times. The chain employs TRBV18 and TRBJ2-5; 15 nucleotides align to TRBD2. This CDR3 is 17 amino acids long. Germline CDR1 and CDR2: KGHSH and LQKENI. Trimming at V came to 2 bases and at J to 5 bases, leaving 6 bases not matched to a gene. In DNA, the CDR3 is TGTGCCAGCTCACCAAGGACTAGCGGGAGGGCCGTCGAGACCCAGTACTTC. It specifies CASSPRTSGRAVETQYF. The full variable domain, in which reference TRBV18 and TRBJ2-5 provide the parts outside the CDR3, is NAGVMQNPRHLVRRRGQEARLRCSPMKGHSHVYWYRQLPEEGLKFMVYLQKENIIDESGMPKERFSAEFPKEGPSILRIQQVVRGDSAAYFCASSPRTSGRAVETQYFGPGTRLLVL.

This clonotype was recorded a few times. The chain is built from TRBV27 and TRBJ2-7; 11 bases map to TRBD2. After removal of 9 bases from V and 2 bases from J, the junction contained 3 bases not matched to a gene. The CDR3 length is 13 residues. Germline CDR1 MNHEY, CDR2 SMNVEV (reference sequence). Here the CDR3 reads CASRLAGPYEQYF. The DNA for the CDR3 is TGTGCCAGTCGACTAGCGGGACCCTACGAGCAGTACTTC.

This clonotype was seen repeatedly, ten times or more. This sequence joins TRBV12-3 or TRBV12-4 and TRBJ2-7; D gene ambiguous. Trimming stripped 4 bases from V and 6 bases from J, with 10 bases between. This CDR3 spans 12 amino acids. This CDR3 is CASSSRPSEQYF. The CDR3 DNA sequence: TGTGCCAGCAGTTCCCGGCCCAGCGAGCAGTACTTC.

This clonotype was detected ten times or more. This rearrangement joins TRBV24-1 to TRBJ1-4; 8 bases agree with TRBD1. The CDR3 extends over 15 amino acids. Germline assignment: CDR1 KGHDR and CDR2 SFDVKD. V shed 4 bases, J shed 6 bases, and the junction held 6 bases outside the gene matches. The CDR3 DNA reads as TGTGCCACCAGTGAGACAGGACAGGGTTATGAAAAACTGTTTTTT. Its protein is CATSETGQGYEKLFF.

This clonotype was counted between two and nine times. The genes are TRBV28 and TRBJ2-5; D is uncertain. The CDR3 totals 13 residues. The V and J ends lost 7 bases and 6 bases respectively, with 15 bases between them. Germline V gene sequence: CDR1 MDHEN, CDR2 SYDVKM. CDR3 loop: CASTYPGQQTQYF. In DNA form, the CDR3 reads TGTGCCAGCACCTACCCTGGCCAGCAGACCCAGTACTTC.

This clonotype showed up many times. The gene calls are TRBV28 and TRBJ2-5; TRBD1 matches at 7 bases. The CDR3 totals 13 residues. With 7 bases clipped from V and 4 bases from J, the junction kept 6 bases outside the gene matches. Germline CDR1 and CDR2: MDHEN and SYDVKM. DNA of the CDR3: TGTGCCAGCAAGGCCAGGGGGATAGAGACCCAGTACTTC. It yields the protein CASKARGIETQYF.

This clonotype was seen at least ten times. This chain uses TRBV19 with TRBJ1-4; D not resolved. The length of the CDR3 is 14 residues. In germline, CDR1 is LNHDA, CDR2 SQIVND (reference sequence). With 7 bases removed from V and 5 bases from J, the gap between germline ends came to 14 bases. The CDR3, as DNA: TGTGCCAGTAACACCCTCGGACGGAATGAAAAACTGTTTTTT. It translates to CASNTLGRNEKLFF.